This T cell receptor beta chain was identified during a study of T cells in pancreatic ductal adenocarcinoma. The study's findings and limits: Tumor samples had fewer productive templates and about 8-fold fewer unique clonotypes than blood. Blood clonality (roughly 0.075) did not differ significantly from tumor (about 0.12).

Here immunoSEQ multiplex PCR was the method, and the copy in TCRdb shows in-frame clones only, minus some. In the table there are over 15,000 clones, about nine tenths of which are singletons. The CDR3 is made up of 17 amino acids. After removal of 7 bases from V and 5 bases from J, the junction contained 15 bases not matched to a gene. The germline CDR1 and CDR2 sequences are LNHDA and SQIVND (reference sequence). Selected pancreatic ductal adenocarcinoma patients had undergone surgery without neoadjuvant therapy. This clone appeared a single time. Its matching antigen is unknown. The TCR was taken from a human donor with pancreatic ductal adenocarcinoma. The specimen was PBMCs. The chain combines TRBV19 with TRBJ2-2; TRBD2 matches at 8 bases. CDR3 region: CASTQRGLAGITGELFF. CDR3 bases: TGTGCCAGTACCCAGCGCGGTCTAGCGGGCATAACCGGGGAGCTGTTTTTT. Combining the CDR3 with reference TRBV19 and TRBJ2-2 gives the whole variable domain DGGITQSPKYLFRKEGQNVTLSCEQNLNHDAMYWYRQDPGQGLRLIYYSQIVNDFQKGDIAEGYSVSREKKESFPLTVTSAQKNPTAFYLCASTQRGLAGITGELFFGEGSRLTVL.